A selection of T cell receptor beta chains follows, all from one sample in a study of post-analysis software for immune sequencing data. TCRdb re-called the PCR reads with MiXCR, one entry per CDR3 protein. The sample lists roughly 800,000 distinct CDR3 sequences, 46% seen once, with approximately 5% in the top ten. Specimen: blood. All receptors come from a girl under 18 with multiple sclerosis. Each CDR3 is given with its conserved first and last residue.

v_gene: TRBV28
j_gene: TRBJ1-2
CDR3aa: CASSSAFDYGYTF

v_gene: TRBV6-5
j_gene: TRBJ2-1
CDR3aa: CASSYGGRDGGYEQFF

v_gene: TRBV6-5
j_gene: TRBJ1-2
CDR3aa: CASSYSRDRGSSEGYTF

v_gene: TRBV29-1
j_gene: TRBJ2-1
CDR3aa: CSVEDFKDRLYYNEQFF

v_gene: TRBV12-3/TRBV12-4
j_gene: TRBJ2-6
CDR3aa: CVSHRTGANVLTF

v_gene: TRBV7-6
j_gene: TRBJ2-3
CDR3aa: CASSPEYGPGADTQYF

v_gene: TRBV12-3/TRBV12-4
j_gene: TRBJ2-7
CDR3aa: CASSTRVGASGREQYF

v_gene: TRBV20-1
j_gene: TRBJ2-7
CDR3aa: CSARGLSSYYEQYF

v_gene: TRBV28
j_gene: TRBJ2-4
CDR3aa: CASSKDRATYEQYF

v_gene: TRBV7-3
j_gene: TRBJ1-2
CDR3aa: CASSLTATGANYGYTF

v_gene: TRBV3-1
j_gene: TRBJ2-7
CDR3aa: CASSQDRGREQYF

v_gene: TRBV7-9
j_gene: TRBJ2-5
CDR3aa: CASSSPLGSEETQYF

v_gene: TRBV12-3/TRBV12-4
j_gene: TRBJ1-2
CDR3aa: CASSSDRAHGYTF

v_gene: TRBV16
j_gene: TRBJ2-7
CDR3aa: CASSQNPVGNYEQYF

v_gene: TRBV6-2/TRBV6-3
j_gene: TRBJ2-7
CDR3aa: CASSYSKERQGDPYEQYF

v_gene: TRBV9
j_gene: NA
CDR3aa: CASSLTSGLETQYF

v_gene: TRBV20-1
j_gene: TRBJ2-1
CDR3aa: CSAQGLAGGRSNEQFF

v_gene: TRBV20-1
j_gene: TRBJ2-1
CDR3aa: CSAGTSTHNEQFF

v_gene: TRBV6-2/TRBV6-3
j_gene: TRBJ1-5
CDR3aa: CASSYGRRRTSNQPQHF

v_gene: TRBV6-4
j_gene: TRBJ1-2
CDR3aa: CASRETATHYGYTF

v_gene: TRBV6-1
j_gene: TRBJ2-7
CDR3aa: CASSEPGLHSYEQYF

v_gene: TRBV20-1
j_gene: TRBJ2-7
CDR3aa: CSARALASGAYEQYF

v_gene: TRBV10-3
j_gene: TRBJ1-2
CDR3aa: CAISEPYRGDGYTF

v_gene: TRBV29-1
j_gene: TRBJ2-7
CDR3aa: CSVGRSYEQYF

v_gene: TRBV7-2
j_gene: TRBJ2-5
CDR3aa: CASSLASGNGQETQYF

v_gene: TRBV29-1
j_gene: TRBJ1-1
CDR3aa: CSVWGDGPEAFF

v_gene: TRBV28
j_gene: TRBJ1-2
CDR3aa: CASRGTGDNYGYTF

v_gene: TRBV12-3/TRBV12-4
j_gene: TRBJ2-5
CDR3aa: CASSPRTALETQYF

v_gene: TRBV29-1
j_gene: TRBJ1-1
CDR3aa: CSVDQGAFF

v_gene: TRBV3-1
j_gene: TRBJ2-3
CDR3aa: CASSQEERGAGAPDTQYF

v_gene: TRBV5-6
j_gene: NA
CDR3aa: CASSADSAGVGYEQYF

v_gene: TRBV7-8
j_gene: TRBJ2-7
CDR3aa: CASSRDYSYNEQYF

v_gene: TRBV10-3
j_gene: TRBJ1-1
CDR3aa: CAISAGTQNTEAFF

v_gene: TRBV29-1
j_gene: TRBJ2-7
CDR3aa: CSVSSGRNEQYF

v_gene: TRBV6-1
j_gene: TRBJ2-7
CDR3aa: CASSVRPTSSYEQYF